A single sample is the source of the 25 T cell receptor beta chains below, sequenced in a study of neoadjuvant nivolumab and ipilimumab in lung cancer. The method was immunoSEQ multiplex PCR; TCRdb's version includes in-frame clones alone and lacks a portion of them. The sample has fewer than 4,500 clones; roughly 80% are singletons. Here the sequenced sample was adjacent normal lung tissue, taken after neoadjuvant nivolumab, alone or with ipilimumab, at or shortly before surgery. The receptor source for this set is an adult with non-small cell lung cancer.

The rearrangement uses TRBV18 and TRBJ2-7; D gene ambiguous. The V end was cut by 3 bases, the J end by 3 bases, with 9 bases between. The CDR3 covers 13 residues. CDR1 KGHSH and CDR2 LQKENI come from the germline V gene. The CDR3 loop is CASSPEDSYEQYV. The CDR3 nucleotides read TGTGCCAGCTCACCCGAGGATAGCTACGAGCAGTACGTC.

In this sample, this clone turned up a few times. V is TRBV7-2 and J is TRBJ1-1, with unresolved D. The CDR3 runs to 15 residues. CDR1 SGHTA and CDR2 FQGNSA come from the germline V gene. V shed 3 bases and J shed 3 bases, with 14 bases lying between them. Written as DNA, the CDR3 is TGTGCCAGCAGCTTGGAGCCTGGAGGTTACACTGAAGCTTTCTTT. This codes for CASSLEPGGYTEAFF. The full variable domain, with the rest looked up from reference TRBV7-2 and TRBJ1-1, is GAGVSQSPSNKVTEKGKDVELRCDPISGHTALYWYRQSLGQGLEFLIYFQGNSAPDKSGLPSDRFSAERTGGSVSTLTIQRTQQEDSAVYLCASSLEPGGYTEAFFGQGTRLTVV.

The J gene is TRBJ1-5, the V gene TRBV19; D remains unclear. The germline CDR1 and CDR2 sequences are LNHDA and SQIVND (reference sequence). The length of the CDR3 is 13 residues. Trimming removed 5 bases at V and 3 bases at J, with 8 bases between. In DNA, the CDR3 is TGTGCCAGTAGTGCAGAAATCAATCAGCCCCAGCATTTT. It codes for CASSAEINQPQHF.

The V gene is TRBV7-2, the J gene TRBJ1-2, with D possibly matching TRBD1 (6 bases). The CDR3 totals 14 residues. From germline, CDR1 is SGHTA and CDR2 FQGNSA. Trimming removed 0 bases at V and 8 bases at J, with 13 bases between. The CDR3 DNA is TGTGCCAGCAGCTTAGCGTCGGACAGTTTAGGCTACACCTTC. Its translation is CASSLASDSLGYTF.

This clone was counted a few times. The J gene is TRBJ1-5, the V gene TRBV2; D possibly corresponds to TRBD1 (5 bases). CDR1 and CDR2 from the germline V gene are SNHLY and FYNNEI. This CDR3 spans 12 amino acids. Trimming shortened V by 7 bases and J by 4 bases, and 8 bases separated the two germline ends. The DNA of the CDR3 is TGTGCCAGCACGCGGGGGAATCAGCCCCAGCATTTT. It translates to CASTRGNQPQHF.

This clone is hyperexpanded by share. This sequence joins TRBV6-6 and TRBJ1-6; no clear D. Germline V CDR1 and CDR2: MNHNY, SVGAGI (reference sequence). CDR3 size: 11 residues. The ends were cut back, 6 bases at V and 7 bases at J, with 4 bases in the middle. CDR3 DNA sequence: TGTGCCAGCAGGCTGAATTCACCCCTCCACTTT. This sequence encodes CASRLNSPLHF.

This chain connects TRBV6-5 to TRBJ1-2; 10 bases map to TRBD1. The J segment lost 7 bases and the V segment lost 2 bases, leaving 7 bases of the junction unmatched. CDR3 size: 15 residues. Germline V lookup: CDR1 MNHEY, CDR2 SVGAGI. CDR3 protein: CASSYTKTGGGGYTF. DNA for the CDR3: TGTGCCAGCAGTTACACCAAGACAGGGGGCGGTGGCTACACCTTC.

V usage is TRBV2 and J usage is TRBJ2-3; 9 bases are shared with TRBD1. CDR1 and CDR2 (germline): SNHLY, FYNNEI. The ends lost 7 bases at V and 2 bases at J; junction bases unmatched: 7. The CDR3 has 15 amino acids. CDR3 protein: CASNQQGAFTDTQYF. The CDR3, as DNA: TGTGCCAGCAATCAACAGGGGGCCTTCACAGATACGCAGTATTTT.

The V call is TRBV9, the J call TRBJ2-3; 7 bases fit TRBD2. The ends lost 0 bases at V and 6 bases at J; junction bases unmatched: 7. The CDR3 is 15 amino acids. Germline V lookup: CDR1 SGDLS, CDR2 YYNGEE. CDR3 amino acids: CASSVVVGGSDTQYF. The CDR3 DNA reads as TGTGCCAGCAGCGTAGTTGTCGGGGGGTCCGATACGCAGTATTTT. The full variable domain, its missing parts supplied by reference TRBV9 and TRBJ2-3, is DSGVTQTPKHLITATGQRVTLRCSPRSGDLSVYWYQQSLDQGLQFLIQYYNGEERAKGNILERFSAQQFPDLHSELNLSSLELGDSALYFCASSVVVGGSDTQYFGPGTRLTVL.

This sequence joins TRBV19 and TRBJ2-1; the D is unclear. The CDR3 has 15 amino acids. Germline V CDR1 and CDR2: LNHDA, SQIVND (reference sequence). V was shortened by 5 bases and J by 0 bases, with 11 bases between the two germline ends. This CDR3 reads CASSSDLLSYNEQFF. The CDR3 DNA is TGTGCCAGTAGTTCGGACCTCCTCTCCTACAATGAGCAGTTCTTC.

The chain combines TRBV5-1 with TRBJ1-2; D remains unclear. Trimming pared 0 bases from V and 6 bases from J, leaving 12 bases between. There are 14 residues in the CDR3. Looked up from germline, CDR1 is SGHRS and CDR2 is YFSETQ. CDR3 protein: CASSLAGRIDGYTF. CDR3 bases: TGCGCCAGCAGCTTGGCCGGCAGAATAGATGGCTACACCTTC.

CDR3 protein: CASSQQGGVGSPLHF. CDR3 nucleotide sequence: TGCGCCAGCAGCCAACAGGGAGGGGTCGGGTCACCCCTCCACTTT. The chain couples TRBV4-3 to TRBJ1-6, with a tentative D call TRBD1 (5 bases). Germline loops: CDR1 LGHNA, CDR2 YSLEER. Trimming shortened V by 2 bases and J by 10 bases, and 15 bases separated the two germline ends. The CDR3 runs 15 residues.

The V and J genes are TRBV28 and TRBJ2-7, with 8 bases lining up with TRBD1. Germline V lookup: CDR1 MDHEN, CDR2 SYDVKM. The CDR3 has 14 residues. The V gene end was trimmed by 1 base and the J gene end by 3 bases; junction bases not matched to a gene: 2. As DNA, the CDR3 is TGTGCCAGCAGTTTATCTACAGGGGGCTACGAGCAGTACGTC. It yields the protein CASSLSTGGYEQYV.

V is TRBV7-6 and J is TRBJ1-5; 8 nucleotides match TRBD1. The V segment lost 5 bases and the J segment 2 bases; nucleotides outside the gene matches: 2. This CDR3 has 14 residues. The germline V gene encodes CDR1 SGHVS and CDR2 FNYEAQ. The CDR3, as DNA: TGTGCCAGCAGCGGGGGACAGGGCAATCAGCCCCAGCATTTT. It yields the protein CASSGGQGNQPQHF. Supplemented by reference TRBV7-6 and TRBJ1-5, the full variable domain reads GAGVSQSPRYKVTKRGQDVALRCDPISGHVSLYWYRQALGQGPEFLTYFNYEAQQDKSGLPNDRFSAERPEGSISTLTIQRTEQRDSAMYRCASSGGQGNQPQHFGDGTRLSIL.

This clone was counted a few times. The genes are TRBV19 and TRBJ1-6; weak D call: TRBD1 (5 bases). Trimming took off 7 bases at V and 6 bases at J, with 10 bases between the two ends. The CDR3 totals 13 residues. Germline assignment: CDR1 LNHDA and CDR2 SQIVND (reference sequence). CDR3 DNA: TGTGCCAGTACCAGGACACCTAATTCACCCCTCCACTTT. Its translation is CASTRTPNSPLHF.

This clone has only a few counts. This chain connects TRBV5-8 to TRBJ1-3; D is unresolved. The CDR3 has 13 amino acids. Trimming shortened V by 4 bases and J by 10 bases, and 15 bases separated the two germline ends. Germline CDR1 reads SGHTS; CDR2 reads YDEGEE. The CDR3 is CASSLNGRRTIYF. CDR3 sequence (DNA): TGTGCCAGCAGCCTTAACGGGAGGCGGACCATATATTTT.

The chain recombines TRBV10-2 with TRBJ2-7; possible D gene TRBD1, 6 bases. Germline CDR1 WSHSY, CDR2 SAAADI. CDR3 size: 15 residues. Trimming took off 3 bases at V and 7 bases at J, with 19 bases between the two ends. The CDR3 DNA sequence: TGCGCCAGCAGTGAAGGGGGTACCCCCACACGGGAGCAGTACGTC. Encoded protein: CASSEGGTPTREQYV.

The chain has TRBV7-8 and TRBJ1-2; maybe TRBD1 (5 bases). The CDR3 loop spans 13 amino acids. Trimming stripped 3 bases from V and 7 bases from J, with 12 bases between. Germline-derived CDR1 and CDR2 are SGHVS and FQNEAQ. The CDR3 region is CASSFVREGGYTF. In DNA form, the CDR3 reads TGTGCCAGCAGCTTTGTCAGGGAAGGTGGCTACACCTTC.

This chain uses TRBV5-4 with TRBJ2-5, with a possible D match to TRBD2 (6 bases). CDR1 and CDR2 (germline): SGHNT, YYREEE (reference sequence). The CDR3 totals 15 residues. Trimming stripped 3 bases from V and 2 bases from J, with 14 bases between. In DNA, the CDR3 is TGTGCCAGCAGCTCGTCCCGGGAGATACAAGAGACCCAGTACTTC. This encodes CASSSSREIQETQYF.

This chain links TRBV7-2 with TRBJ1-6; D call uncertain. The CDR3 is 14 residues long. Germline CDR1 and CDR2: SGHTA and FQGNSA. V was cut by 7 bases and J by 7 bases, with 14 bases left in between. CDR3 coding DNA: TGTGCCAGCACTCTCGGAGGGAAAAATTCACCCCTCCACTTT. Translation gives CASTLGGKNSPLHF.

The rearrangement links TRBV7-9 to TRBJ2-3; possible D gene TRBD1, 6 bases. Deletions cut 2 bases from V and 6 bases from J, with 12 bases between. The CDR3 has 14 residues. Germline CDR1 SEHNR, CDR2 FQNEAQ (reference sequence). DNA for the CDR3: TGTGCCAGCAGCTTAAGTAGGGGGAAGGATACGCAGTATTTT. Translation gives CASSLSRGKDTQYF.

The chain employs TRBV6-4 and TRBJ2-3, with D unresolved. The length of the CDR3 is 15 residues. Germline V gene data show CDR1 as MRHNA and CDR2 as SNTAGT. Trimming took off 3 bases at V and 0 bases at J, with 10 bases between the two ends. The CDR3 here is CASSESPSSTDTQYF. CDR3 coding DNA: TGTGCCAGCAGTGAATCTCCGAGTAGCACAGATACGCAGTATTTT.

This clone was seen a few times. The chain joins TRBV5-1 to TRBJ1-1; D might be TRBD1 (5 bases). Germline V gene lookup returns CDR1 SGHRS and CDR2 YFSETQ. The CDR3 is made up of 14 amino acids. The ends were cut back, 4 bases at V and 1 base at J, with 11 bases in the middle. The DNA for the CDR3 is TGCGCCAGCAGCCCGGGACTGCCGAACACTGAAGCTTTCTTT. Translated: CASSPGLPNTEAFF.

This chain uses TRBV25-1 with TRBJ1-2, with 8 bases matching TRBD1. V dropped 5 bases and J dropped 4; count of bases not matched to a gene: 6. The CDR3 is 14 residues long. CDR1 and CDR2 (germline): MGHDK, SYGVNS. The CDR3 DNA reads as TGTGCCAGCAGTCAGTCCGACAGGGGCTATGGCTACACCTTC. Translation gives CASSQSDRGYGYTF.

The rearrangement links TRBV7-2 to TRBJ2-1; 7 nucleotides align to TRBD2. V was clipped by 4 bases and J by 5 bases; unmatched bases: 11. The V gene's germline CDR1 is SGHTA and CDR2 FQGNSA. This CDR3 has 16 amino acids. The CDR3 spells CASSSDVQRGHNEQFF. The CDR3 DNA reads TGTGCCAGCAGCTCTGATGTCCAGCGGGGCCACAATGAGCAGTTCTTC.